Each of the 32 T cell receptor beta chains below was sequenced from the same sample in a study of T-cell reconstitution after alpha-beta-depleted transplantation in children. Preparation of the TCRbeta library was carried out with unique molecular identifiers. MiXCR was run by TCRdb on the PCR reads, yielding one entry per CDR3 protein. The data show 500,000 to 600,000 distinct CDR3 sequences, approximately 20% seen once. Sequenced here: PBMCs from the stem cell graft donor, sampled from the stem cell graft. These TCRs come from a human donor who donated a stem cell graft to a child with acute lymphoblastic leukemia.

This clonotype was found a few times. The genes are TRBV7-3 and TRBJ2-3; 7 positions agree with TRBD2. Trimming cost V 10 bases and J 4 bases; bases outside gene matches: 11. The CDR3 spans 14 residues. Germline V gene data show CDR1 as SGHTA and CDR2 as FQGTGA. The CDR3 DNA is TGTGCCACGGCTAGCGGCCGGGGGGCAGATACGCAGTATTTT. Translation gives CATASGRGADTQYF. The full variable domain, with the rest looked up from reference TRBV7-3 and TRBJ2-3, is GAGVSQTPSNKVTEKGKYVELRCDPISGHTALYWYRQSLGQGPEFLIYFQGTGAADDSGLPNDRFFAVRPEGSVSTLKIQRTERGDSAVYLCATASGRGADTQYFGPGTRLTVL.

The CDR3 loop is CASSYSRVNTEAFF. CDR3 DNA: TGTGCCAGCAGTTACTCCCGGGTGAACACTGAAGCTTTCTTT. The chain carries TRBV6-5 and TRBJ1-1; no clear D gene. CDR3 length: 14 residues. CDR1 MNHEY and CDR2 SVGAGI come from the germline V gene. V shed 0 bases and J shed 0 bases, with 5 bases lying between them.

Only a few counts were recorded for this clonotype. Here the CDR3 reads CASSFRIPEQFF. In nucleotides, the CDR3 is TGTGCCAGCAGCTTTAGGATACCGGAGCAGTTCTTC. The V and J genes are TRBV11-2 and TRBJ2-1; no clear D gene. Germline V CDR1 and CDR2: SGHAT, FQNNGV. V lost 3 bases, J lost 10 bases, and 10 bases lay in between. The CDR3 has 12 residues.

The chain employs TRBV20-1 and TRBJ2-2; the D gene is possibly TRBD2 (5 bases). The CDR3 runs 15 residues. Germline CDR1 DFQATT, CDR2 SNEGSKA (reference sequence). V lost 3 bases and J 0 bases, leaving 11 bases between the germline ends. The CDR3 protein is CSASSSGANTGELFF. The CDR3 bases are TGCAGTGCTAGTTCTTCCGGGGCGAACACCGGGGAGCTGTTTTTT.

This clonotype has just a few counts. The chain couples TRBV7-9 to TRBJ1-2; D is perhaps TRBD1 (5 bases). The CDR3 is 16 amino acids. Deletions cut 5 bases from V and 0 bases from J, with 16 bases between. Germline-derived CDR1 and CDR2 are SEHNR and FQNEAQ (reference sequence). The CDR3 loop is CASSLLDSETNYGYTF. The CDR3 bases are TGTGCCAGCAGCCTCCTAGACAGCGAAACTAACTATGGCTACACCTTC.

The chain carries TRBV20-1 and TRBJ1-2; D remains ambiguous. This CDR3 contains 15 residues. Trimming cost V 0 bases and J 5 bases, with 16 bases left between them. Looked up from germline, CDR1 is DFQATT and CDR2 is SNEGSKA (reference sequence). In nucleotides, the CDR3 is TGCAGTGCTAGAGATGGGCGGGTTTCCGGATATGGCTACACCTTC. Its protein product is CSARDGRVSGYGYTF.

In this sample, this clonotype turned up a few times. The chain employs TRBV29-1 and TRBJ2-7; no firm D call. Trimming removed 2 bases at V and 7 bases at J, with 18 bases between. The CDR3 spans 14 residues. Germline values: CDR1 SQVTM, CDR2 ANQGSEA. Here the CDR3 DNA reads TGCAGCGTTGAACCCCTGACCCCCTATGGGGAGCAGTACTTC. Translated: CSVEPLTPYGEQYF.

The CDR3 is CASSKPDGTGKETQYF. The DNA of the CDR3 is TGCGCCAGCAGCAAACCTGACGGGACAGGCAAAGAGACCCAGTACTTC. This rearrangement joins TRBV5-1 to TRBJ2-5, with 8 positions matching TRBD1. V gave up 4 bases and J gave up 3 bases; unmatched junction bases: 11. The CDR3 covers 16 residues. Germline V gene lookup returns CDR1 SGHRS and CDR2 YFSETQ.

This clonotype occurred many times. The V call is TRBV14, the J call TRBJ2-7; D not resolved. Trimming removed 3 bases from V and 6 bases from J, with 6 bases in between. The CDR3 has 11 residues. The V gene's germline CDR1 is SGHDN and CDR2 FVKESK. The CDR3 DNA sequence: TGTGCCAGCAGCCAGGCGCGCGAGCAGTACTTC. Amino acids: CASSQAREQYF.

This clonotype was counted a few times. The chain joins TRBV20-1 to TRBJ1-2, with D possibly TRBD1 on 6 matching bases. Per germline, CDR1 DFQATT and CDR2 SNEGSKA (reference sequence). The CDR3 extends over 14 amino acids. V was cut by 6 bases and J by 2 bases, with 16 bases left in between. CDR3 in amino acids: CSAISDRLNYGYTF. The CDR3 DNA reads TGCAGTGCAATCTCTGACAGGCTGAACTATGGCTACACCTTC.

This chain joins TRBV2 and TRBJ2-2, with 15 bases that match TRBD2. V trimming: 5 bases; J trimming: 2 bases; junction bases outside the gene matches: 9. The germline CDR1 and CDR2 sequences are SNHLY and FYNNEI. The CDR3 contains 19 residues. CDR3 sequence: CASSPGLAGGPSNTGELFF. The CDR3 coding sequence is TGTGCCAGCAGTCCTGGACTAGCGGGAGGGCCAAGTAACACCGGGGAGCTGTTTTTT.

The CDR3 reads CASSLGTSGSADTQYF. CDR3 DNA sequence: TGTGCCAGCAGCTTGGGGACTAGCGGGAGTGCGGATACGCAGTATTTT. V is TRBV7-2 and J is TRBJ2-3; 14 bases align to TRBD2. V lost 3 bases, J lost 6 bases, and 5 bases stayed unmatched. This CDR3 has 16 residues. Germline V gene sequence: CDR1 SGHTA, CDR2 FQGNSA.

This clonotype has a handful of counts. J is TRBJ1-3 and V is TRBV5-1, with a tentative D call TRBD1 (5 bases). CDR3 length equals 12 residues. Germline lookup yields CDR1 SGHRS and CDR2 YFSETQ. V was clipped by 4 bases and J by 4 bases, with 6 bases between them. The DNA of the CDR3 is TGCGCCAGCAGCGGGACGGGAAACACCATATATTTT. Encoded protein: CASSGTGNTIYF.

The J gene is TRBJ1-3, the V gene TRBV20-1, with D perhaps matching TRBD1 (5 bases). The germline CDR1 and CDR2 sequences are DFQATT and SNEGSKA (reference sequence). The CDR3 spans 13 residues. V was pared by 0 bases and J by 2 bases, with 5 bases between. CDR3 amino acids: CSAREGAGNTIYF. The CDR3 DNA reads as TGCAGTGCTAGAGAGGGGGCTGGAAACACCATATATTTT.

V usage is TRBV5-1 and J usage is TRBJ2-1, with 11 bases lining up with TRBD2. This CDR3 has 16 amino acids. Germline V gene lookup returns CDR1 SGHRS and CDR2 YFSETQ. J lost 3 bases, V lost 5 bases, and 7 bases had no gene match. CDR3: CASSLGLAVNYNEQFF. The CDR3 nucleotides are TGCGCCAGCAGTCTGGGACTAGCGGTCAACTACAATGAGCAGTTCTTC.

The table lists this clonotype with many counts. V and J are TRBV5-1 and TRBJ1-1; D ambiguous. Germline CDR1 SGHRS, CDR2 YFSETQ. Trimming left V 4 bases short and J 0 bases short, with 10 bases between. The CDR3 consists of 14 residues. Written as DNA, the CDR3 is TGCGCCAGCAGCCTACAGACCATGAACACTGAAGCTTTCTTT. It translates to CASSLQTMNTEAFF.

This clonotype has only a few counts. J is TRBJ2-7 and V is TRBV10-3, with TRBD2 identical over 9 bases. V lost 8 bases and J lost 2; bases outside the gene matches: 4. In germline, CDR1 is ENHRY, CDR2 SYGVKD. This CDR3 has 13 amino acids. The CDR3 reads CAIGTSRTYEQYF. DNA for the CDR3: TGTGCCATCGGGACTAGCCGAACCTACGAGCAGTACTTC.

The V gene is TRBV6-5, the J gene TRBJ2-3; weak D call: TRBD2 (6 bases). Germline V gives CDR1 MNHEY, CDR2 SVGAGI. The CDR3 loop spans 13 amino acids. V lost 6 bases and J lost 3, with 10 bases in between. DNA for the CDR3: TGTGCCAGCAGCTACGCGGGGACAGATACGCAGTATTTT. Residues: CASSYAGTDTQYF.

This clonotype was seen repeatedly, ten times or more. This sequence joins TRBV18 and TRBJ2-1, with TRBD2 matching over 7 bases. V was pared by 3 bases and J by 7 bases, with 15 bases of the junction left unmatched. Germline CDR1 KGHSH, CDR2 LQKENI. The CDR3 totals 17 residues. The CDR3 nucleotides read TGTGCCAGCTCACCCTCTTCGGGGGGAGGGCCGGGAAATGAGCAGTTCTTC. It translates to CASSPSSGGGPGNEQFF.

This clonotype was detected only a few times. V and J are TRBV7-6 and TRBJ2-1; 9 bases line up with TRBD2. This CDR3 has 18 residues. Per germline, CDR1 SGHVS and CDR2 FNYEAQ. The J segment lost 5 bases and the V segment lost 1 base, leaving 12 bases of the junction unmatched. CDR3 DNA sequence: TGTGCCAGCAGCTTAGAGGTGGGACTAGCAGAACCCAACAATGAGCAGTTCTTC. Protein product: CASSLEVGLAEPNNEQFF.

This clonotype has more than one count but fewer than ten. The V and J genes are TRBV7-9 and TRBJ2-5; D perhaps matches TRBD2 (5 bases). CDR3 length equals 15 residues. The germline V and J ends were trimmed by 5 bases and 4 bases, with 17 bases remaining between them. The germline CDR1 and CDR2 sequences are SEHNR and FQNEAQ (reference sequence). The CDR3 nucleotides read TGTGCCAGCAGCCTTATCGGACCGGCGGGAGAGACCCAGTACTTC. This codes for CASSLIGPAGETQYF.

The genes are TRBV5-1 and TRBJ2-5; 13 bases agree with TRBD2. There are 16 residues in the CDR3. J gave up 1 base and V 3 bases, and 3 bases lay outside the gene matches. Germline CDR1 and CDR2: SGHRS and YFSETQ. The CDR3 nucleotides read TGCGCCAGCAGCTCGGGACTAGCGGGGACCCAAGAGACCCAGTACTTC. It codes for CASSSGLAGTQETQYF. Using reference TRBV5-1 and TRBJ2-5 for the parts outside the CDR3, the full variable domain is KAGVTQTPRYLIKTRGQQVTLSCSPISGHRSVSWYQQTPGQGLQFLFEYFSETQRNKGNFPGRFSGRQFSNSRSEMNVSTLELGDSALYLCASSSGLAGTQETQYFGPGTRLLVL.

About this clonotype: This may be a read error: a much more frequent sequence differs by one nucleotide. The CDR3 reads CASHSSGANGLTF. The CDR3 nucleotides read TGTGCCAGCCATAGCTCTGGGGCCAACGGCCTGACTTTC. The chain recombines TRBV12-3 or TRBV12-4 with TRBJ2-6, with D possibly TRBD1 on 5 matching bases. This CDR3 comprises 13 residues.

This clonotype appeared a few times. The CDR3 bases are TGCGCCAGCAGCTTGGAACTGCGGCGGCGGGAGGGTAATGAGCAGTTCTTC. It codes for CASSLELRRREGNEQFF. The rearrangement uses TRBV5-1 and TRBJ2-1, with 9 bases lining up with TRBD2. Germline loops: CDR1 SGHRS, CDR2 YFSETQ. The CDR3 loop spans 17 amino acids. V shed 0 bases and J 7 bases; nucleotides not matched to a gene: 11.

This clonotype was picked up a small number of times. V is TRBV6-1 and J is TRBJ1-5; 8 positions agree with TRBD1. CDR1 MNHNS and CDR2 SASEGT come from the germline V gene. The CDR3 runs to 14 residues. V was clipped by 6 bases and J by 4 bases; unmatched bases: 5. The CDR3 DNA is TGTGCCAGCAGCCGGACAGGGAATAATCAGCCCCAGCATTTT. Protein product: CASSRTGNNQPQHF.

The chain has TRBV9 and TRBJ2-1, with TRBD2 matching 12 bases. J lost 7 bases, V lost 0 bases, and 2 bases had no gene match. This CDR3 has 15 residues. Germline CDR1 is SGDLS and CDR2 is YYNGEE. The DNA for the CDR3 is TGTGCCAGCAGCGTAGACCTAGCGGGAGGGAATGAGCAGTTCTTC. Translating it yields CASSVDLAGGNEQFF.

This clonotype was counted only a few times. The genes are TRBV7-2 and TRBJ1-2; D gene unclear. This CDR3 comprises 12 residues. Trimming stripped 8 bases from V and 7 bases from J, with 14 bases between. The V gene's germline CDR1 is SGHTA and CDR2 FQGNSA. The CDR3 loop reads CASSIRVPGYTF. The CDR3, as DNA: TGTGCCAGCTCAATACGGGTCCCTGGCTACACCTTC.

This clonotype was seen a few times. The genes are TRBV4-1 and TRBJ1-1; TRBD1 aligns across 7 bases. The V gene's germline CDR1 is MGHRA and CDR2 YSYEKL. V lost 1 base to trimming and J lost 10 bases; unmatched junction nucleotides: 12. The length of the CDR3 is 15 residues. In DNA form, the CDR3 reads TGCGCCAGCAGCCAAGCTCCGGAGACAGGGTCTCGAGCTTTCTTT. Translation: CASSQAPETGSRAFF.

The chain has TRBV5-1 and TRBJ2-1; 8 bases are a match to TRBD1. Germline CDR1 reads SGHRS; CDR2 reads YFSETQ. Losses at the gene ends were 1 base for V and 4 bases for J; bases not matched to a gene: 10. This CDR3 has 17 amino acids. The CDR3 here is CASSLFRRTGLYNEQFF. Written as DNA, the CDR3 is TGCGCCAGCAGCTTGTTTCGTCGGACAGGGCTTTACAATGAGCAGTTCTTC.

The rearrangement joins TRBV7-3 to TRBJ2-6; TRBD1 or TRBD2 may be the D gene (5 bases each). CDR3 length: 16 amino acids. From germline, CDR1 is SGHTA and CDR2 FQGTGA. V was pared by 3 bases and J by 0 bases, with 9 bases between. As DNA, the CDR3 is TGTGCCAGCAGCTTCCAGAGGGGCTCTGGGGCCAACGTCCTGACTTTC. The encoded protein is CASSFQRGSGANVLTF.

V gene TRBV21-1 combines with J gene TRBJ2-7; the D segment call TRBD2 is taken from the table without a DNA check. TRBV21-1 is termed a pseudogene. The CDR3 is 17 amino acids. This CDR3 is CASSKHGGREAPNEQYF. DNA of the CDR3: TGTGCCAGCAGCAAACATGGCGGGAGGGAGGCCCCTAACGAGCAGTACTTC.

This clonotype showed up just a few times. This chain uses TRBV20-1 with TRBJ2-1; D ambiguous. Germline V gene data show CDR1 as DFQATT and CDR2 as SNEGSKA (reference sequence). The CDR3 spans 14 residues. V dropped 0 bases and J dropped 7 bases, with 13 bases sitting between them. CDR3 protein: CSARDWNGLNEQFF. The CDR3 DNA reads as TGCAGTGCTAGAGATTGGAACGGTTTGAATGAGCAGTTCTTC.